Listed below are T cell receptor beta chains from one sample, sequenced in a study of blood T cell repertoires in COVID-19. Libraries were prepared by immunoSEQ multiplex PCR; TCRdb keeps only in-frame clonotypes and omits some of them. Of about 63,000 clones listed, roughly 80% are singletons. Sequencing used PBMCs or T cells enriched from blood (not recorded which). These receptor sequences come from a woman between 40 and 50 years old with acute COVID-19. CDR3s include the opening cysteine and the closing phenylalanine or tryptophan. D genes are given only for firm matches. Rows give clone size only sometimes, using once, few, many, or a class for an expanded clone.

clone_size	v_call	j_call	d_call	cdr3_aa	cdr3_nt
few	TRBV27	TRBJ1-1	NA	CASSLSATPTEAFF	TGTGCCAGCAGCCTATCCGCGACACCGACTGAAGCTTTCTTT
NA	TRBV3-1/TRBV3-2	TRBJ1-3	NA	CASSSGEAGNTIYF	TGTGCCAGCAGCAGCGGTGAGGCTGGAAACACCATATATTTT
NA	TRBV6-1	TRBJ2-3	TRBD1	CASSEDRGPDTQYF	TGTGCCAGCAGTGAGGACAGGGGGCCAGATACGCAGTATTTT
NA	TRBV28	TRBJ2-7	NA	CASSSDREGEQYF	TGTGCCAGCAGTTCGGACAGGGAGGGCGAGCAGTACTTC
NA	TRBV5-1	TRBJ2-1	TRBD2	CASSSSGRGYNEQFF	TGCGCCAGCAGCTCCAGCGGGAGGGGGTACAATGAGCAGTTCTTC
NA	TRBV9	TRBJ2-5	NA	CASSVALEETQYF	TGTGCCAGCAGCGTAGCTTTAGAAGAGACCCAGTACTTC
NA	TRBV19	TRBJ1-5	TRBD1	CASSMDRGYQPQHF	TGTGCCAGTAGTATGGACAGGGGTTATCAGCCCCAGCATTTT
NA	TRBV4-1	TRBJ2-3	TRBD2	CASSQEASGRGDTQYF	TGCGCCAGCAGCCAAGAGGCTAGCGGGAGAGGGGATACGCAGTATTTT
NA	TRBV24-1	TRBJ2-1	TRBD1	CATSDLGGQGADEQFF	TGTGCCACCAGTGATTTGGGAGGACAGGGGGCCGATGAGCAGTTCTTC
few	TRBV15	TRBJ2-5	TRBD2	CATSWTSGGAETQYF	TGTGCCACCAGCTGGACTAGCGGGGGGGCCGAGACCCAGTACTTC
NA	TRBV10-2	TRBJ1-5	TRBD1	CASGQGGKNQPQHF	TGCGCCAGCGGACAGGGGGGGAAAAATCAGCCCCAGCATTTT
NA	TRBV7-9	TRBJ2-3	TRBD1	CASSFDRVTDTQYF	TGTGCCAGCAGCTTCGACAGGGTCACAGATACGCAGTATTTT
NA	TRBV28	TRBJ2-3	TRBD1	CASSFPTGIDTQYF	TGTGCCAGCAGTTTCCCGACAGGGATCGATACGCAGTATTTT
few	TRBV29-1	TRBJ1-2	TRBD1	CSVDSGTDYGYTF	TGCAGCGTTGATTCGGGGACAGACTATGGCTACACCTTC
NA	TRBV5-1	TRBJ1-2	NA	CASSPDGGSGYTF	TGCGCCAGCAGCCCCGATGGAGGGTCTGGCTACACCTTC
NA	TRBV11-2	TRBJ2-2	TRBD1	CASSLRGAGTGFTGELFF	TGTGCCAGCAGCTTAAGAGGGGCCGGGACAGGGTTCACCGGGGAGCTGTTTTTT
NA	TRBV6-5	TRBJ2-1	TRBD2	CASSSGGAWNEQFF	TGTGCCAGCAGTTCGGGGGGGGCGTGGAATGAGCAGTTCTTC
NA	TRBV7-9	TRBJ2-7	TRBD1	CASSLVSGGHYEQYF	TGTGCCAGCAGCTTAGTATCAGGGGGCCACTACGAGCAGTACTTC
NA	TRBV5-1	TRBJ2-3	NA	CASRDTDTQYF	TGCGCCAGCCGGGACACAGATACGCAGTATTTT
NA	TRBV19	TRBJ2-2	NA	CASMMAGELFF	TGTGCCAGTATGATGGCTGGGGAGCTGTTTTTT
NA	TRBV19	TRBJ2-5	TRBD1	CASSIVGQARETQYF	TGTGCCAGTAGTATAGTCGGACAGGCAAGGGAGACCCAGTACTTC
once	TRBV29-1	TRBJ2-1	NA	CSVVEAASYNEQFF	TGCAGCGTCGTAGAAGCGGCTTCCTACAATGAGCAGTTCTTC